This is a list of T cell receptor beta chains from one sample in a study of T cell clones after liver transplantation. TCRdb keeps only in-frame clones here, not all; method: immunoSEQ multiplex PCR. The sample consists of around 60,000 clones, 71% of them appearing once. The sample in question was CD4+ T cells from blood, obtained before liver transplant. All receptors come from a human donor who received a liver transplant. Both conserved end residues are trimmed from each CDR3. The D gene is left open where the match is weak. Size is stated for part of the rows, as once, few or many counts, or as a class when the clone is expanded.

clone_size v_call d_call cdr3_aa
once TRBV5-1 . ASSLGPGKETQY
. TRBV2 . ASRIRRGLMNTEAF
. TRBV2 TRBD1 ASRTPGTGGVHEQY
. TRBV21-1 . ASSKGLGQKNTEAF
. TRBV30 . AWSVSSNQPQH
. TRBV19 TRBD1 ASSRDRGIDTEAF
. TRBV7-2 TRBD1 ASSARTGGRPYNSPLH
once TRBV19 TRBD1 ASRPLDRVVGTEAF
few TRBV12-1 . ASSFVALRQIDYGYT
. TRBV18 . ASSPKDRLYGYT
few TRBV15 TRBD2 ATSREAGGNTGELF
. TRBV5-1 . ASSSEGGETEAF
once TRBV18 . ASSPSGILNTIY
few TRBV5-1 TRBD1 ASSLRGQGYSTDTQY
. TRBV2 TRBD1 ASSDRQGVSYEQY
. TRBV6-6 TRBD1 ASSDSGTGVHEQY
. TRBV6-1 TRBD1 ASSGPGTGSTEAF
. TRBV7-9 TRBD1 ASSPQGATF
. TRBV11-2 TRBD1 ASSFQQGAGEQY
once TRBV30 . AWSPGTDTQY
. TRBV6-6 . ASSYSTGDFHEQY
. TRBV29-1 TRBD2 SVEVSGGDEQF
few TRBV7-2 . ASSLDAGRTNTEAF
. TRBV5-6 . ASSPDRGRNPNYGYT
. TRBV6-5 . ASSQRKENEKLF
. TRBV6-1 . ASSEGGAGEIGEKLF
few TRBV5-1 TRBD1 ASSLLTGGNTEAF
. TRBV7-2 TRBD1 ASSPGTVRETQY
. TRBV9 TRBD1 ASSVEEGAAGNTIY